The 29 T cell receptor beta chains below were found in one sample sequenced in a study of immune evolution from preneoplasia to lung adenocarcinoma. The data were produced by immunoSEQ multiplex PCR, yet TCRdb's version contains in-frame clones alone and is incomplete. The data hold 2,100 or so clones, with around 72% observed a single time. Sequencing was carried out using FFPE minimally invasive lung adenocarcinoma tissue. The receptor set was obtained from a person aged 55-80 years with lung adenocarcinoma.

The V gene is TRBV30, the J gene TRBJ1-1; D possibly corresponds to TRBD1 (6 bases). The germline CDR1 and CDR2 sequences are GTSNPN and SVGIG (reference sequence). The CDR3 contains 14 residues. Trimming took off 0 bases at V and 8 bases at J, with 16 bases between the two ends. The CDR3 sequence is CAWSVQGSSFEAFF. The CDR3 DNA follows: TGTGCCTGGAGTGTACAGGGCTCGTCTTTCGAAGCTTTCTTT.

The gene calls are TRBV10-3 and TRBJ2-7; 10 bases fit TRBD1. The V segment lost 2 bases and the J segment 5 bases; nucleotides outside the gene matches: 6. The CDR3 is made up of 15 amino acids. Germline V gene sequence: CDR1 ENHRY, CDR2 SYGVKD. The CDR3 reads CAISEPTGGLNEQYF. In nucleotides, the CDR3 is TGTGCCATCAGTGAGCCGACAGGGGGCCTGAACGAGCAGTACTTC.

The V call is TRBV28, the J call TRBJ2-1; D could derive from TRBD1 or TRBD2 (5 bases each). The CDR3 contains 14 residues. CDR1 and CDR2 (germline): MDHEN, SYDVKM. Trimming cost V 3 bases and J 9 bases, with 15 bases left between them. The CDR3, as DNA: TGTGCCAGCAGTTTGGGTAGGGGAGTACGTGAGCAGTTCTTC. Protein product: CASSLGRGVREQFF.

The rearrangement joins TRBV20-1 to TRBJ2-5; possibly TRBD1 for D (5 bases). Germline V gene data show CDR1 as DFQATT and CDR2 as SNEGSKA (reference sequence). Trimming shortened V by 4 bases and J by 12 bases, and 15 bases separated the two germline ends. The CDR3 is 11 amino acids. CDR3 in amino acids: CSAIRGQGKYF. The CDR3 nucleotides read TGCAGTGCTATCCGCGGACAAGGGAAGTACTTC.

V and J are TRBV4-3 and TRBJ2-7; no clear D gene. This CDR3 spans 15 amino acids. V lost 0 bases and J 3 bases, leaving 12 bases between the germline ends. From germline, CDR1 is LGHNA and CDR2 YSLEER. CDR3 in DNA: TGCGCCAGCAGCCAAGAACCAGGAATTTTCTACGAGCAGTACTTC. This translates into CASSQEPGIFYEQYF.

The chain combines TRBV5-1 with TRBJ2-5; D tentatively fits TRBD1 or TRBD2 (5 bases each). The CDR3 totals 15 residues. Germline V gene lookup returns CDR1 SGHRS and CDR2 YFSETQ. V was cut by 0 bases and J by 2 bases, with 11 bases left in between. CDR3 bases: TGCGCCAGCAGCTTGGTACCGGGACCACAAGAGACCCAGTACTTC. It yields the protein CASSLVPGPQETQYF.

CDR3 DNA sequence: TGTGCCAGCAGTCAACATCAAGGAAACACCATATATTTT. Translated: CASSQHQGNTIYF. This chain links TRBV6-1 with TRBJ1-3; D is uncertain. V shed 5 bases and J shed 4 bases, with 9 bases lying between them. CDR1 and CDR2 from the germline V gene are MNHNS and SASEGT. This CDR3 is built from 13 residues.

The V gene is TRBV28, the J gene TRBJ2-5; D not certain. The length of the CDR3 is 13 residues. Germline CDR1 MDHEN, CDR2 SYDVKM. V was shortened by 5 bases and J by 5 bases, with 12 bases between the two germline ends. The CDR3 bases are TGTGCCAGCAGTGCTCCGGCGCAGGAGACCCAGTACTTC. This codes for CASSAPAQETQYF.

The V gene is TRBV30, the J gene TRBJ1-6; weak D call: TRBD1 (5 bases). This CDR3 is 15 amino acids long. Germline V CDR1 and CDR2: GTSNPN, SVGIG (reference sequence). The ends were cut back, 1 base at V and 7 bases at J, with 14 bases in the middle. The CDR3 is CAWSAWDGINSPLHF. The CDR3 DNA is TGTGCCTGGAGTGCCTGGGACGGAATAAATTCACCCCTCCACTTT.

This chain links TRBV6-8 with TRBJ1-2, with no clear D. The CDR3 covers 16 residues. Germline CDR1 reads MNHGY; CDR2 reads SAAAGT. V was trimmed by 2 bases and J by 4 bases, leaving 17 bases between them. This CDR3 is CASSYGSSRKTYGYTF. DNA for the CDR3: TGTGCCAGCAGTTACGGTAGCTCTAGAAAGACCTATGGCTACACCTTC.

This clone was seen once. This chain links TRBV5-1 with TRBJ2-5; 9 bases fit TRBD1. With V trimmed by 4 bases and J by 0 bases, 1 base remained unmatched. The CDR3 spans 14 residues. Germline CDR1 reads SGHRS; CDR2 reads YFSETQ. CDR3 sequence (DNA): TGCGCCAGCAGCGGGACAGGGTACCAAGAGACCCAGTACTTC. It translates to CASSGTGYQETQYF.

The chain uses TRBV27 and TRBJ2-5; D may be TRBD1 or TRBD2 (5 bases each). Trimming took off 5 bases at V and 7 bases at J, with 14 bases between the two ends. Per the germline V gene, CDR1 is MNHEY and CDR2 is SMNVEV (reference sequence). The CDR3 loop spans 13 amino acids. The CDR3 is CASSSGVGGTQYF. CDR3 DNA sequence: TGTGCCAGCAGTAGTGGGGTTGGGGGGACCCAGTACTTC.

Turning to this clone: This sample includes further DNA sequences coding for the same CDR3. This rearrangement joins TRBV27 to TRBJ2-7; TRBD1 agrees at 7 bases. Germline V gene data show CDR1 as MNHEY and CDR2 as SMNVEV (reference sequence). CDR3 size: 15 residues. Trimming cost V 6 bases and J 0 bases; bases outside gene matches: 8. For the CDR3, the DNA is TGTGCCAGCAGCGCGGAGACAGGGAGCTCCTACGAGCAGTACTTC. Translation gives CASSAETGSSYEQYF.

The sample holds a few counts of this clone. The V call is TRBV27, the J call TRBJ2-1; 7 bases map to TRBD1. CDR1 and CDR2 from the germline V gene are MNHEY and SMNVEV (reference sequence). The CDR3 loop spans 15 amino acids. The junction had 13 bases not matched to a gene; V was cut back by 6 bases and J by 8 bases. Here the CDR3 reads CASSPAGTVIDEQFF. CDR3 nucleotide sequence: TGTGCCAGCAGCCCTGCCGGGACAGTCATCGATGAGCAGTTCTTC.

The gene calls are TRBV7-2 and TRBJ2-7, with TRBD2 identical over 11 bases. This CDR3 spans 16 amino acids. Germline assignment: CDR1 SGHTA and CDR2 FQGNSA. The J segment lost 6 bases and the V segment lost 0 bases, leaving 7 bases of the junction unmatched. CDR3 sequence (DNA): TGTGCCAGCAGCTTAGCCCGAACTAGCGGGGGCCTCGAGCAGTACTTC. As protein: CASSLARTSGGLEQYF.

The chain employs TRBV4-1 and TRBJ1-3, with D unclear. V lost 1 base to trimming and J lost 0 bases, with 10 bases between them. The CDR3 runs to 16 residues. CDR1 and CDR2 from the germline V gene are MGHRA and YSYEKL. The CDR3 coding sequence is TGCGCCAGCAGCCAAGGAGGTTGGGTCTCTGGAAACACCATATATTTT. Translation: CASSQGGWVSGNTIYF.

The V call is TRBV11-2, the J call TRBJ1-2; no definite D call. CDR3 size: 14 residues. V lost 5 bases and J lost 4, with 14 bases in between. Germline CDR1 SGHAT, CDR2 FQNNGV. The CDR3 sequence is CASSMTGLGYGYTF. The CDR3 DNA reads TGTGCCAGCAGCATGACCGGTCTCGGCTATGGCTACACCTTC. Full variable domain (rest looked up from reference TRBV11-2 and TRBJ1-2): EAGVAQSPRYKIIEKRQSVAFWCNPISGHATLYWYQQILGQGPKLLIQFQNNGVVDDSQLPKDRFSAERLKGVDSTLKIQPAKLEDSAVYLCASSMTGLGYGYTFGSGTRLTVV.

The sample holds a few counts of this clone. The V and J genes are TRBV9 and TRBJ2-1; D is undetermined. CDR3 length equals 13 residues. Trimming stripped 4 bases from V and 8 bases from J, with 13 bases between. CDR1 and CDR2 (germline): SGDLS, YYNGEE. As DNA, the CDR3 is TGTGCCAGCAGCTCGCGACCCTCGGATGAGCAGTTCTTC. Translation: CASSSRPSDEQFF. The full variable domain, completed using reference TRBV9 and TRBJ2-1, is DSGVTQTPKHLITATGQRVTLRCSPRSGDLSVYWYQQSLDQGLQFLIQYYNGEERAKGNILERFSAQQFPDLHSELNLSSLELGDSALYFCASSSRPSDEQFFGPGTRLTVL.

The J gene is TRBJ2-7, the V gene TRBV5-1; possible D gene TRBD1, 5 bases. CDR1 SGHRS and CDR2 YFSETQ come from the germline V gene. This CDR3 region has 15 residues. V lost 0 bases, J lost 2 bases, and 12 bases lay in between. DNA for the CDR3: TGCGCCAGCAGCTTGGCCTTAGGGGCGGCCTACGAGCAGTACTTC. Amino acids: CASSLALGAAYEQYF. Together with reference TRBV5-1 and TRBJ2-7, the CDR3 gives the full variable domain: KAGVTQTPRYLIKTRGQQVTLSCSPISGHRSVSWYQQTPGQGLQFLFEYFSETQRNKGNFPGRFSGRQFSNSRSEMNVSTLELGDSALYLCASSLALGAAYEQYFGPGTRLTVT.

This chain links TRBV7-6 with TRBJ2-1; D may be TRBD1 or TRBD2 (6 bases each). Germline CDR1 reads SGHVS; CDR2 reads FNYEAQ. Trimming cost V 1 base and J 7 bases, with 17 bases left between them. The CDR3 length is 16 residues. The CDR3 region is CASSLGSPGGGNEQFF. Here the CDR3 DNA reads TGTGCCAGCAGCTTAGGAAGTCCCGGAGGGGGGAATGAGCAGTTCTTC.

The chain carries TRBV4-1 and TRBJ2-7; possible D gene TRBD2, 5 bases. Germline loops: CDR1 MGHRA, CDR2 YSYEKL. The CDR3 spans 15 residues. V shed 3 bases and J shed 4 bases, with 16 bases lying between them. The CDR3 bases are TGCGCCAGCAGCCACCCAGAGGGAAATCGGTACGAGCAGTACTTC. Translating gives CASSHPEGNRYEQYF.

This rearrangement joins TRBV28 to TRBJ2-7, with D tentatively TRBD1 (6 bases). The CDR3 totals 15 residues. The germline CDR1 and CDR2 sequences are MDHEN and SYDVKM. The V and J ends lost 5 bases and 3 bases respectively, with 17 bases between them. CDR3 sequence: CASSLTGFRNYEQYF. DNA for the CDR3: TGTGCCAGCAGTCTCACAGGGTTTAGAAACTACGAGCAGTACTTC. The complete variable domain, with remaining parts taken from reference TRBV28 and TRBJ2-7, reads DVKVTQSSRYLVKRTGEKVFLECVQDMDHENMFWYRQDPGLGLRLIYFSYDVKMKEKGDIPEGYSVSREKKERFSLILESASTNQTSMYLCASSLTGFRNYEQYFGPGTRLTVT.

There are a few counts of this clone. The chain has TRBV7-2 and TRBJ1-1, with 7 bases lining up with TRBD1. The CDR3 is 16 residues long. J gave up 1 base and V 1 base, and 6 bases lay outside the gene matches. From germline, CDR1 is SGHTA and CDR2 FQGNSA. Written as DNA, the CDR3 is TGTGCCAGCAGCTTAGTTCAGGGGGGACGGAACACTGAAGCTTTCTTT. Its translation: CASSLVQGGRNTEAFF.

The rearrangement uses TRBV7-3 and TRBJ1-6; D gene unclear. The germline V gene has CDR1 SGHTA and CDR2 FQGTGA. Trimming took 2 bases from V and 3 from J, leaving 2 bases between them. This CDR3 spans 13 amino acids. The CDR3, as DNA: TGTGCCAGCAGCTTAGACTATAATTCACCCCTCCACTTT. Its protein product is CASSLDYNSPLHF.

The CDR3 loop is CASINGGTDTQYF. DNA for the CDR3: TGTGCCAGCATCAATGGGGGCACAGATACGCAGTATTTT. This chain uses TRBV28 with TRBJ2-3; D is uncertain. Germline-derived CDR1 and CDR2 are MDHEN and SYDVKM. V dropped 7 bases and J dropped 1 base, with 9 bases sitting between them. The CDR3 covers 13 residues.

This chain connects TRBV19 to TRBJ2-5; no firm D call. Deletions cut 8 bases from V and 4 bases from J, with 14 bases between. The CDR3 totals 13 residues. The germline gives CDR1 LNHDA, CDR2 SQIVND (reference sequence). CDR3 region: CASCAGRRETQYF. For the CDR3, the DNA is TGTGCCAGTTGCGCTGGACGGCGAGAGACCCAGTACTTC.

This chain uses TRBV10-3 with TRBJ2-1; D unclear. The CDR3 extends over 14 amino acids. Looked up from germline, CDR1 is ENHRY and CDR2 is SYGVKD. Trimming took 2 bases from V and 3 from J, leaving 8 bases between them. The CDR3 sequence is CAISEEDDYNEQFF. The DNA for the CDR3 is TGTGCCATCAGTGAGGAGGACGACTACAATGAGCAGTTCTTC.

The V call is TRBV11-3, the J call TRBJ2-7, with D possibly being TRBD1 (6 bases). Germline CDR1 is SGHNT and CDR2 is YENEEA. The V end was cut by 5 bases, the J end by 1 base, with 21 bases between. This CDR3 region has 17 residues. Here the CDR3 DNA reads TGTGCCAGCAGCACTTTCGGAGGACAGCCGATATCCTACGAGCAGTACTTC. The encoded protein is CASSTFGGQPISYEQYF. The full variable domain, in which reference TRBV11-3 and TRBJ2-7 provide the parts outside the CDR3, is EAGVVQSPRYKIIEKKQPVAFWCNPISGHNTLYWYLQNLGQGPELLIRYENEEAVDDSQLPKDRFSAERLKGVDSTLKIQPAELGDSAVYLCASSTFGGQPISYEQYFGPGTRLTVT.

The rearrangement joins TRBV4-1 to TRBJ2-2; 8 bases map to TRBD2. The CDR3 runs to 21 residues. Germline CDR1 MGHRA, CDR2 YSYEKL. The junction had 18 bases not matched to a gene; V was cut back by 0 bases and J by 3 bases. CDR3 sequence reads: CASSQDRIFRRRGADTGELFF. CDR3 sequence (DNA): TGCGCCAGCAGCCAAGATCGTATCTTCCGGCGGCGGGGGGCTGACACCGGGGAGCTGTTTTTT.